The present T cell receptor beta chain was sequenced within a study of shared clonotypes between healthy human individuals. General study points: Against clonotypes common to all four donors, non-shared ones had lower generation probabilities.

The germline V gene has CDR1 DFQATT and CDR2 SNEGSKA (reference sequence). The V end was cut by 2 bases, the J end by 8 bases, with 3 bases between. The CDR3 covers 9 residues. This clone was observed a handful of times. Its target is not known. The table came from immunoSEQ multiplex PCR; TCRdb's copy has only in-frame clones and leaves some out. The sample consists of approximately 530,000 clones, 90% to 96% of them appearing once. Each donor was a Caucasian adult residing in Nashville, Tennessee. The specimen was naive CD4+ T cells sorted from blood. Subset indicated: CD45RA+ positively selected. The rearrangement uses TRBV20-1 and TRBJ1-2; unclear D gene. This clonotype was sampled from a woman aged 30 to 39 in good health. CDR3 bases: TGCAGTGCTAGACCCGGCTACACCTTC. Encoded protein: CSARPGYTF.